Listed below are T cell receptor beta chains from one sample, sequenced in a study of identical twins. One entry per CDR3 protein results from TCRdb running MiXCR on the 5' RACE reads. Here the sample spans 300,000 or so distinct CDR3 sequences, 9.5% being singletons. These same data were also listed under a study on yellow fever vaccine responses in identical twins.

Sample: CD8+ T cells sorted from blood. These receptors were obtained from a woman aged 18-35 years in good health. CDR3s include the opening cysteine and the closing phenylalanine or tryptophan. A D gene is named only where the DNA matches it firmly. Clone size appears in some rows only: once, few, many, or a class for an expanded clone.

>TRBJ2-7|TRBV20-1|few|.
TGCAGTGCTAGAACAAGCAGCGGGCTCTACGAGCAGTACTTC
CSARTSSGLYEQYF
>TRBJ1-4|TRBV12-3/TRBV12-4|few|.
TGTGCCAGCAGTGATGGGGGAGGCGAAAAACTGTTTTTT
CASSDGGGEKLFF
>TRBJ2-2|TRBV7-3|few|.
TGTGCCAGCAGCTTAATATCCGGGGCCACCGGGGAGCTGTTTTTT
CASSLISGATGELFF
>TRBJ2-7|TRBV27|few|TRBD1
TGTGCCAGCAGTTACGGGACAGTGAACGAGCAGTACTTC
CASSYGTVNEQYF
>TRBJ2-2|TRBV7-9|.|.
TGTGCCAGCAGCTTAACCGGGACACCGAACACCGGGGAGCTGTTTTTT
CASSLTGTPNTGELFF
>TRBJ2-5|TRBV7-9|.|.
TGTGCCAGCAGCACTTCCACGACAGCCCGAGGGAGGGAGACCCAGTACTTC
CASSTSTTARGRETQYF
>TRBJ2-7|TRBV30|.|TRBD2
TGTGCCTGGAGGTCGGCGGGAGGGCCCGACGAGCAGTACTTC
CAWRSAGGPDEQYF
>TRBJ1-1|TRBV29-1|.|.
TGCAGCGTTGGGAGGGACGGGGGGGGCACTGAAGCTTTCTTT
CSVGRDGGGTEAFF
>TRBJ2-1|TRBV6-2/TRBV6-3|many|.
TGTGCCAGCAGTTACGAGGTAAGGGAGCAGTTCTTC
CASSYEVREQFF
>TRBJ2-5|TRBV7-2|.|TRBD1
TGTGCCAGCAGCTTATCTCCAGGGGGTGCGGAGACCCAGTACTTC
CASSLSPGGAETQYF
>TRBJ2-7|TRBV10-3|many|.
TGTGCCATCAGTGAGTCCACTAGTCACGAGCAGTACTTC
CAISESTSHEQYF
>TRBJ2-1|TRBV27|few|TRBD2
TGTGCCAGCAGTACCCAAGGCCTAGCGGATACCTACAATGAGCAGTTCTTC
CASSTQGLADTYNEQFF
>TRBJ1-1|TRBV20-1|.|.
TGCAGTGCAGGAGGAGGTGATCTCACTGAAGCTTTCTTT
CSAGGGDLTEAFF
>TRBJ2-5|TRBV7-9|.|TRBD1
TGTGCCAGCAGCCCGGAGACAGGGGGGCAAGAGACCCAGTACTTC
CASSPETGGQETQYF
>TRBJ2-1|TRBV7-2|few|.
TGTGCCAGCAGCTTAGCGAATTTTCTGAAGGGTGAGCAGTTCTTC
CASSLANFLKGEQFF
>TRBJ2-5|TRBV7-9|many|.
TGTGCCAGCAGCTCACCTCCTAGAAGCCAAGAGACCCAGTACTTC
CASSSPPRSQETQYF
>TRBJ2-2|TRBV7-8|many|TRBD1
TGTGCCAGCAGCCTCCTCGTTCCAGGGGGCTCCGGGGAGCTGTTTTTT
CASSLLVPGGSGELFF
>TRBJ1-5|TRBV10-2|.|.
TGCGCCAGCAGTGCGGGGAGTAGTAATCAGCCCCAGCATTTT
CASSAGSSNQPQHF
>TRBJ2-3|TRBV4-3|few|.
TGCGCCAGCAGCCAGGAGACAGGCCCCTCAGATACGCAGTATTTT
CASSQETGPSDTQYF
>TRBJ2-1|TRBV15|many|TRBD2
TGTGCCACCAGAGGAAGCGGGAGGGGTTTCAATGAGCAGTTCTTC
CATRGSGRGFNEQFF
>TRBJ2-7|TRBV3-1|many|.
TGTGCCAGTTCATACGGACCCGCCTACGAGCAGTACTTC
CASSYGPAYEQYF
>TRBJ2-7|TRBV27|.|.
TGTGCCAGCAGTTTGGGACACGAGGTCTCCTACGAGCAGTACTTC
CASSLGHEVSYEQYF
>TRBJ1-1|TRBV27|many|.
TGTGCCAGCAGTTTACGGGGGCTAAACACTGAAGCTTTCTTT
CASSLRGLNTEAFF
>TRBJ2-3|TRBV4-3|.|.
TGCGCCAGCAGCCAAGCATACCCGGGTGCAACAGATACGCAGTATTTT
CASSQAYPGATDTQYF
>TRBJ2-7|TRBV5-5|.|TRBD2
TGTGCCAGCAGCTTGGAACTAGCGGGGGGTGTCTACGAGCAGTACTTC
CASSLELAGGVYEQYF
>TRBJ1-2|TRBV7-9|many|TRBD1
TGTGCCAGCAGCTTAGGGACAGGCTATGGCTACACCTTC
CASSLGTGYGYTF
>TRBJ2-7|TRBV15|few|.
TGTGCCACCTCATTAGACAGGACCTACGAGCAGTACTTC
CATSLDRTYEQYF
>TRBJ2-1|TRBV20-1|few|.
TGCAGTGCACCTGCAGGTGAGCAGTTCTTC
CSAPAGEQFF
>TRBJ2-7|TRBV4-1|many|TRBD2
TGCGCCAGCAGCCAAGATCTAGGCCGACTAGCAGCCTACGAGCAGTACTTC
CASSQDLGRLAAYEQYF
>TRBJ2-4|TRBV28|.|TRBD1
TGTGCCAGCAGTTTAAGTTTCGGACAGGTTGGCCCCAAAAACATTCAGTACTTC
CASSLSFGQVGPKNIQYF
>TRBJ2-1|TRBV5-6|.|.
TGTGCCAGCAGCTCGTCCCTGCGCAATGAGCAGTTCTTC
CASSSSLRNEQFF
>TRBJ1-2|TRBV10-3|many|.
TGTGCCATCTCAGGGGACTATGGCTACACCTTC
CAISGDYGYTF
>TRBJ1-2|TRBV29-1|.|TRBD1
TGCAGCGTGGGGGACAGGCTTCCTGGCTACACCTTC
CSVGDRLPGYTF
>TRBJ1-2|TRBV6-2/TRBV6-3|many|.
TGTGCCAGCAGTTACTCGATGGGGGATGGCTACACCTTC
CASSYSMGDGYTF
>TRBJ2-3|TRBV11-2|few|TRBD1
TGTGCCAGCGATGGGACAGATAGCACAGATACGCAGTATTTT
CASDGTDSTDTQYF
>TRBJ2-1|TRBV7-9|many|.
TGTGCCAGCAGCTTAGCGCGGGGGCTCAGGGACTACAATGAGCAGTTCTTC
CASSLARGLRDYNEQFF
>TRBJ2-1|TRBV7-8|many|.
TGTGCCAGCAGCTTGTTCAGGGACACTCCCTTTGAGCAGTTCTTC
CASSLFRDTPFEQFF
>TRBJ1-2|TRBV5-1|.|.
TGCGCCAGCAGCTTGAGTTGGGAAGGCAGAGCTAACTATGGCTACACCTTC
CASSLSWEGRANYGYTF
>TRBJ2-4|TRBV7-2|few|TRBD2
TGTGCCAGCAGCTGGAGCCTAGCGGGGGCGGCCAAAAACATTCAGTACTTC
CASSWSLAGAAKNIQYF
>TRBJ2-5|TRBV10-1|few|.
TGCGCCAGCAGTGACCCGACAGCAGGGGAGACCCAGTACTTC
CASSDPTAGETQYF
>TRBJ2-4|TRBV5-1|few|.
TGCGCCAGCTCGCGGGGTGGAGAAAACATTCAGTACTTC
CASSRGGENIQYF
>TRBJ2-7|TRBV6-5|.|.
TGTGCCAGCAGTTACTCTGCACCACCTAGTGACGAGCAGTACTTC
CASSYSAPPSDEQYF
>TRBJ2-1|TRBV27|few|.
TGTGCCAGCAGTTTTTTGGGGGGGCAGGAATTCTTC
CASSFLGGQEFF
>TRBJ1-5|TRBV10-3|.|TRBD1
TGTGCCCCAGGGGGAGGGGGCAATCAGCCCCAGCATTTT
CAPGGGGNQPQHF
>TRBJ2-5|TRBV7-9|few|.
TGTGCCAGCAGGCAGGGAAACCAAGAGACCCAGTACTTC
CASRQGNQETQYF
>TRBJ2-7|TRBV7-9|many|.
TGTGCCAGCAGCCCGACAGCGGTATACGAGCAGTACTTC
CASSPTAVYEQYF
>TRBJ1-2|TRBV24-1|.|TRBD1
TGTGCCACCAGTGATAGGACAGGGCGAGGCTACACCTTC
CATSDRTGRGYTF
>TRBJ2-1|TRBV29-1|few|.
TGCAGCGTTGAAGGTTTCGCATCGGAGCAGTTCTTC
CSVEGFASEQFF
>TRBJ2-1|TRBV25-1|many|.
TGTGCCAGCAGTGAATTTGAGGGTGCCTACAATGAGCAGTTCTTC
CASSEFEGAYNEQFF
>TRBJ2-7|TRBV6-2/TRBV6-3|.|.
TGTGCCAGCAGTTCCTTGTACGGGACAACCTACGAGCAGTACTTC
CASSSLYGTTYEQYF
>TRBJ2-5|TRBV6-2/TRBV6-3|many|.
TGTGCCAGCAGTTACTCTGGGGGATGGGAGACCCAGTACTTC
CASSYSGGWETQYF
>TRBJ2-7|TRBV27|few|.
TGTGCCAGCAGTTTATCCATGGGTTCTGGCGAGCAGTACTTC
CASSLSMGSGEQYF